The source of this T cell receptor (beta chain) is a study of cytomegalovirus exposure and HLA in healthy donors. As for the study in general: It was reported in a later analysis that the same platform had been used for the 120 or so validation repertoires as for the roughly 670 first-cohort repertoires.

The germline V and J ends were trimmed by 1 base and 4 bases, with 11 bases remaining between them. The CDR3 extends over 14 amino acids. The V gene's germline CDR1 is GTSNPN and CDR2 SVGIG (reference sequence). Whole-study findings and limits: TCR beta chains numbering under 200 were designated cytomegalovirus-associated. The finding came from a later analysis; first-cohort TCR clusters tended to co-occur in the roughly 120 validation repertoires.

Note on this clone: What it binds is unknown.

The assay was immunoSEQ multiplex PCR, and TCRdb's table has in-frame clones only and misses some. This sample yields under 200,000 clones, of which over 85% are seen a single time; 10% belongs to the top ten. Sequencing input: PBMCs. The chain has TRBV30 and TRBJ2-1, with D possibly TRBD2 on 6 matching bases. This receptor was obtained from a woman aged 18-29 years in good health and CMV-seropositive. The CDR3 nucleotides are TGTGCCTGGAGTGCGGGGACTGGTTACAATGAGCAGTTCTTC. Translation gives CAWSAGTGYNEQFF.